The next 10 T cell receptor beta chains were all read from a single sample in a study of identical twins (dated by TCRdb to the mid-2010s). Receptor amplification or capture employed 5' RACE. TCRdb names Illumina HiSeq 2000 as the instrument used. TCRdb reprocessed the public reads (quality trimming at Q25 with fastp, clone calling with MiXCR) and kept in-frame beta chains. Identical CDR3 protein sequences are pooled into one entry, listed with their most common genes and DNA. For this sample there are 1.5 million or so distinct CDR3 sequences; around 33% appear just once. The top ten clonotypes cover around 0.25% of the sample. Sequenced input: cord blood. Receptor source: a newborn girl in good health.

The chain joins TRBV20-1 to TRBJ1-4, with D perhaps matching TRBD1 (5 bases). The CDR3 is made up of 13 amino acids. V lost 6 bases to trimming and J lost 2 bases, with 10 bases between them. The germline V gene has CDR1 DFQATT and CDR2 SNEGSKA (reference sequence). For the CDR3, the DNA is TGCAGTGCACCCCGGGACACTAATGAAAAACTGTTTTTT. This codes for CSAPRDTNEKLFF.

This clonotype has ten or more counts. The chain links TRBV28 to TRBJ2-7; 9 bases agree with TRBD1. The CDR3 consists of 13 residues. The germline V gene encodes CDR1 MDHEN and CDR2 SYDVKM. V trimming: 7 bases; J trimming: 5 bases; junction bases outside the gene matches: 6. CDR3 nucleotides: TGTGCCAGCATTGGGACAGGGAGCCACGAGCAGTACTTC. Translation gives CASIGTGSHEQYF.

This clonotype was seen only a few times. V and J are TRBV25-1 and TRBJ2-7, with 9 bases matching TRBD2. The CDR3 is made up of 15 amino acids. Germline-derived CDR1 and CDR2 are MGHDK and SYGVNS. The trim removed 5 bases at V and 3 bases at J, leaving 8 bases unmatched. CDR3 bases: TGTGCCAGCAGTCCCCGGGATAGCGGGAGCTACGAGCAGTACTTC. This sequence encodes CASSPRDSGSYEQYF.

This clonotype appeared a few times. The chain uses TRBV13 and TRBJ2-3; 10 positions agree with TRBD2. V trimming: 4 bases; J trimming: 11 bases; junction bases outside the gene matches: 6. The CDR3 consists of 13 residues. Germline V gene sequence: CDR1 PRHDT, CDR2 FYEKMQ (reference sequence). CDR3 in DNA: TGTGCCAGCAGCTCCCTTACTAGCGGGATGCAGTATTTT. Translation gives CASSSLTSGMQYF.

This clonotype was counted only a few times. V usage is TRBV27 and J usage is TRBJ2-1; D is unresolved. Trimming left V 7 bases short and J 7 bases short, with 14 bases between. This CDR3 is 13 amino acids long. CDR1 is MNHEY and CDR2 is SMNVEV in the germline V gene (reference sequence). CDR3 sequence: CASNLFMGNEQFF. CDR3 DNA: TGTGCCAGCAACCTGTTTATGGGGAATGAGCAGTTCTTC.

The CDR3 protein is CSVGDGGPRTDTQYF. DNA of the CDR3: TGCAGCGTTGGTGACGGGGGGCCGCGCACAGATACGCAGTATTTT. The rearrangement links TRBV29-1 to TRBJ2-3, with D perhaps matching TRBD2 (7 bases). The CDR3 consists of 15 residues. V was clipped by 4 bases and J by 1 base, with 15 bases between them. The germline CDR1 and CDR2 sequences are SQVTM and ANQGSEA.

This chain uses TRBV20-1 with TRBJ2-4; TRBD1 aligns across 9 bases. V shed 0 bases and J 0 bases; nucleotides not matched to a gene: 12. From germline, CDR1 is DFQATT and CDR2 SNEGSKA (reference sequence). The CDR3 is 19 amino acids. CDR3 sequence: CSARELTGGSSLAKNIQYF. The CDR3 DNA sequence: TGCAGTGCTAGAGAGCTCACAGGGGGCTCTAGTCTAGCCAAAAACATTCAGTACTTC.

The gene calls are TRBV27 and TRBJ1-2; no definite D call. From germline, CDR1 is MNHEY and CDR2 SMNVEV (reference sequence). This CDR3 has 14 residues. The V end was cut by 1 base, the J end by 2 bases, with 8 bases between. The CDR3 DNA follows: TGTGCCAGCAGTTTATACGGACCCAACTATGGCTACACCTTC. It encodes CASSLYGPNYGYTF.

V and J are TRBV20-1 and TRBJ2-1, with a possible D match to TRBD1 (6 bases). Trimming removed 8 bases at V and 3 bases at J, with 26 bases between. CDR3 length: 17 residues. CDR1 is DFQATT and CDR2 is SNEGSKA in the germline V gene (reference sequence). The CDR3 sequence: CSPTVRGWLGHYNEQFF. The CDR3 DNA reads TGCAGTCCTACCGTTAGGGGGTGGCTAGGGCACTACAATGAGCAGTTCTTC.

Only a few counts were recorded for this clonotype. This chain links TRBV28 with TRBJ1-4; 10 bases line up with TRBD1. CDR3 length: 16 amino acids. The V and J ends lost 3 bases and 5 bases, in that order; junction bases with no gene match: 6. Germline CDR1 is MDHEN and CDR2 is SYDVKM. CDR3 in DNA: TGTGCCAGCAGTTTCCCCTGGACAGGGGGAAATGAAAAACTGTTTTTT. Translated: CASSFPWTGGNEKLFF.